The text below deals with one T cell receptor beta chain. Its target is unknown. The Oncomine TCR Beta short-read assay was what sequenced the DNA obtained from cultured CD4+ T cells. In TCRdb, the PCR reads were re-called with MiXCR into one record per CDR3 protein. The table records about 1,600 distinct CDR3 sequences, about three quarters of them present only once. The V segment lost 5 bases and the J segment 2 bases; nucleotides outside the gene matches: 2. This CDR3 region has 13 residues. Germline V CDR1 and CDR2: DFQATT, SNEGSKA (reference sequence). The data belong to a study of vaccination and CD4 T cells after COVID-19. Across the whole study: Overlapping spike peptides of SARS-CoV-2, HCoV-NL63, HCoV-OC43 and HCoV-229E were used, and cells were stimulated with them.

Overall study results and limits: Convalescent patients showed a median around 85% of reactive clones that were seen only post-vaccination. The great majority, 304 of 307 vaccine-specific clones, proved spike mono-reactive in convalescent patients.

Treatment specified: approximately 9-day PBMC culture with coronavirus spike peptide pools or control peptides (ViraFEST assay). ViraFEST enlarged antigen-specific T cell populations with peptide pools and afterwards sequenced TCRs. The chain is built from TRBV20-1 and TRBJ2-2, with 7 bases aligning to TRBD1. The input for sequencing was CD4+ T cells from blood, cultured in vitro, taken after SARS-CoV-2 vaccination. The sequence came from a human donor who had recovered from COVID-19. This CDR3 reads CSAWDSNTGELFF. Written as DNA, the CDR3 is TGCAGTGCTTGGGACAGCAACACCGGGGAGCTGTTTTTT.